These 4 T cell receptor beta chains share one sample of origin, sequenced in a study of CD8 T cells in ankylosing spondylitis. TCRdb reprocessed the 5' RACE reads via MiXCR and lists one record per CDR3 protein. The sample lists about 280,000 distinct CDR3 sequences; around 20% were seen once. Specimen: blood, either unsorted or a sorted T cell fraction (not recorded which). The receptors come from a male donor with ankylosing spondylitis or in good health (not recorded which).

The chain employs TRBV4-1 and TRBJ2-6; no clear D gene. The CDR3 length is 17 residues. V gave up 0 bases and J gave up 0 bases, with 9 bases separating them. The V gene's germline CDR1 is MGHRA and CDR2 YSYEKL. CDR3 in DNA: TGCGCCAGCAGCCAAGATCGAGTGGGCTCTGGGGCCAACGTCCTGACTTTC. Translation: CASSQDRVGSGANVLTF.

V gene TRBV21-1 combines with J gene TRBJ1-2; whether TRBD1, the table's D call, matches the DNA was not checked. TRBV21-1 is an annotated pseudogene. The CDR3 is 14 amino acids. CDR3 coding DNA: TGTGCCAGCATCGTAGGGACGGCCAACTATGGCTACACCTTC. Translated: CASIVGTANYGYTF.

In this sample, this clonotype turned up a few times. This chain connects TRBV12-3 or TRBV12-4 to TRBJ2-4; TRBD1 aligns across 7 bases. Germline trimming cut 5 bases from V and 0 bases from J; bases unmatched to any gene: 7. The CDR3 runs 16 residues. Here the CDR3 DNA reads TGTGCCAGCAGTCTGTGGACAGGACTAGCCAAAAACATTCAGTACTTC. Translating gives CASSLWTGLAKNIQYF.

The CDR3 DNA reads as TGCAGTGCTAGAGATGGCCCTGACGGGGACAGTTACGAGCAGTACGTC. Protein product: CSARDGPDGDSYEQYV. V and J are TRBV20-1 and TRBJ2-7; 7 nucleotides match TRBD1. Germline assignment: CDR1 DFQATT and CDR2 SNEGSKA (reference sequence). The J segment lost 4 bases and the V segment lost 0 bases, leaving 12 bases of the junction unmatched. CDR3 length equals 16 residues.